Sequencing of this T cell receptor beta chain was carried out in a study of response to subunit inactivated influenza vaccine. V was cut by 1 base and J by 9 bases, with 15 bases left in between. This CDR3 contains 14 residues. Germline V gives CDR1 SGHAT, CDR2 FQNNGV. Study findings and constraints: After each seasonal influenza vaccination, few new T cells are recruited, the authors suggested.

MiXCR, applied by TCRdb to the RT-PCR reads, yields one record per CDR3 protein. The sample carries 170,000 or so distinct CDR3 sequences, around 10% recorded once. Concerning this clonotype itself: Its antigen is as yet unknown.

The source was CD8+ T cells sorted from PBMCs, collected 23 months after vaccination. The chain carries TRBV11-2 and TRBJ2-5; a weak D match, TRBD2 (7 bases). This TCR came from a man aged 50-75 years who received an inactivated influenza vaccine. CDR3 bases: TGTGCCAGCAGCTTAGGACTAGGGGGGAGGGCCCAGTACTTC. It yields the protein CASSLGLGGRAQYF. Full variable domain (outside the CDR3, taken from reference TRBV11-2 and TRBJ2-5): EAGVAQSPRYKIIEKRQSVAFWCNPISGHATLYWYQQILGQGPKLLIQFQNNGVVDDSQLPKDRFSAERLKGVDSTLKIQPAKLEDSAVYLCASSLGLGGRAQYFGPGTRLLVL.